The following is a TCR beta chain sequence with its context. Its antigen is still unknown. The CDR3 totals 15 residues. V shed 5 bases, J shed 3 bases, and the junction held 5 bases outside the gene matches. The germline V gene has CDR1 KGHSH and CDR2 LQKENI. A multiplex PCR was run with 60 Vbeta primers and 13 Jbeta primers. Sequencing was performed with immunoSEQ multiplex PCR; in TCRdb, only in-frame clones are kept and a portion is missing. In total, the table holds about 72,000 clones. The data were obtained in a study of cytomegalovirus exposure and HLA in healthy donors. Background on the study: HLA-typed donors were the source of about 85 million unique TCRs held in an early data release.

Whole-study results and caveats: Some V segments, TRBV6-2 and TRBV6-3 among them, were indistinguishable and were therefore excluded.

The TCR comes from a man in his forties in good health and CMV-seronegative. The J gene is TRBJ1-5, the V gene TRBV18; 9 positions match TRBD1. Sequencing used PBMCs. The CDR3 bases are TGTGCCAGCTCAGAGGGACAGGGCAACAATCAGCCCCAGCATTTT. Residues: CASSEGQGNNQPQHF.